This T cell receptor beta chain was recovered during a study of spatial heterogeneity in lung cancer. Study background: The donors, fewer than 90 patients with untreated early-stage non-small cell lung cancer, provided the samples. Detection of beta-chain sequences consistently exceeded that of alpha-chain sequences.

Overall study findings and caveats: Resection blood, more than follow-up blood, showed ubiquitous expanded tumor TCRs.

The time point here: blood at routine non-recurrence follow-up after resection. The input material, whole RNA from tumor, nontumor lung or frozen PBMC, was sequenced unsorted. Germline V gene lookup returns CDR1 MDHEN and CDR2 SYDVKM. V gave up 3 bases and J gave up 2 bases, with 13 bases separating them. This CDR3 contains 15 residues. Ten or more counts support this clonotype. Its antigen is still unknown. Using its own MiXCR run on the 5' RACE reads, TCRdb lists one record per CDR3 protein. The data contain 25,000 to 35,000 distinct CDR3 sequences, roughly 10% of them singletons. J is TRBJ1-1 and V is TRBV28; weak D call: TRBD1 (5 bases). The sequences come from PBMCs, collected at follow-up. The sequence was collected from a female donor with early-stage non-small cell lung cancer. The chain's CDR3 is CASSLLGAANTEAFF. DNA for the CDR3: TGTGCCAGCAGTTTGTTAGGGGCCGCTAACACTGAAGCTTTCTTT.